One and the same sample provided the 13 T cell receptor beta chains below, sequenced in a study of blood T cell repertoires in COVID-19. Only in-frame clones appear in the TCRdb table, and some are missing; sequencing was by immunoSEQ multiplex PCR. The sample lists roughly 11,000 clones, less than 90% occurring once. Sample: peripheral blood. Receptors were obtained from a human donor in a cohort sampled during active COVID-19.

In this sample, this clone turned up once. The genes are TRBV19 and TRBJ2-7; tentative D call: TRBD2 (6 bases). The CDR3 loop spans 16 amino acids. The V and J ends lost 9 bases and 4 bases respectively, with 25 bases between them. From germline, CDR1 is LNHDA and CDR2 SQIVND (reference sequence). The CDR3 coding sequence is TGTGCCAGCAAGAGATCGGCCCGCGGGAATGATTACGAGCAGTACTTC. Translating gives CASKRSARGNDYEQYF.

The gene calls are TRBV7-8 and TRBJ2-7, with TRBD1 matching 7 bases. The CDR3 sequence is 13 residues long. Germline lookup yields CDR1 SGHVS and CDR2 FQNEAQ. Trimming took 5 bases from V and 3 from J; bases not matched to a gene: 4. CDR3 nucleotide sequence: TGTGCCAGCAGCAGGGACAGCCACTACGAGCAGTACTTC. Protein sequence: CASSRDSHYEQYF.

V gene TRBV2 combines with J gene TRBJ2-3, with 7 positions matching TRBD2. This CDR3 has 15 amino acids. Losses at the gene ends were 8 bases for V and 4 bases for J; bases not matched to a gene: 12. From germline, CDR1 is SNHLY and CDR2 FYNNEI. CDR3 sequence reads: CASGDGLGSADTQYF. DNA of the CDR3: TGTGCCAGCGGGGACGGACTAGGGTCCGCAGATACGCAGTATTTT.

The V and J genes are TRBV25-1 and TRBJ2-1; TRBD2 matches 7 bases. V lost 4 bases to trimming and J lost 7 bases; unmatched junction nucleotides: 7. The CDR3 length is 14 residues. Germline CDR1 MGHDK, CDR2 SYGVNS. The chain's CDR3 is CASSGTGGKNEQFF. Here the CDR3 DNA reads TGTGCCAGCAGTGGAACGGGAGGAAAGAATGAGCAGTTCTTC.

The J gene is TRBJ1-3, the V gene TRBV28; D gene uncertain. The ends were cut back, 4 bases at V and 4 bases at J, with 17 bases in the middle. The germline CDR1 and CDR2 sequences are MDHEN and SYDVKM. The CDR3 runs to 16 residues. CDR3 amino acids: CASSSRRGRQGNTIYF. For the CDR3, the DNA is TGTGCCAGCAGTTCCCGTAGAGGCCGCCAAGGAAACACCATATATTTT.

The chain is built from TRBV6-5 and TRBJ2-2; 7 bases are shared with TRBD1. This CDR3 is 14 amino acids long. The junction had 6 bases not matched to a gene; V was cut back by 6 bases and J by 5 bases. Germline lookup yields CDR1 MNHEY and CDR2 SVGAGI. DNA for the CDR3: TGTGCCAGCAGGAGACAGGGAAGGACCGGGGAGCTGTTTTTT. Translating gives CASRRQGRTGELFF.

The CDR3 sequence is CASSLLAGGYTDTQYF. The CDR3 DNA reads TGTGCCAGCAGCTTGCTAGCGGGAGGCTACACAGATACGCAGTATTTT. The chain joins TRBV5-8 to TRBJ2-3; TRBD2 matches 11 bases. The CDR3 runs to 16 residues. V was clipped by 1 base and J by 2 bases; unmatched bases: 3. In germline, CDR1 is SGHTS, CDR2 YDEGEE.

The rearrangement uses TRBV5-4 and TRBJ2-3; 9 nucleotides agree with TRBD1. V shed 4 bases, J shed 4 bases, and the junction held 7 bases outside the gene matches. Germline V gives CDR1 SGHNT, CDR2 YYREEE (reference sequence). The CDR3 contains 15 residues. CDR3 protein: CASSPDRGRSDTQYF. The CDR3 bases are TGTGCCAGCAGCCCGGACAGGGGCAGGTCAGATACGCAGTATTTT.

The rearrangement joins TRBV27 to TRBJ2-7, with TRBD1 identical over 8 bases. Germline CDR1 is MNHEY and CDR2 is SMNVEV (reference sequence). J lost 7 bases, V lost 6 bases, and 14 bases had no gene match. The CDR3 totals 15 residues. As DNA, the CDR3 is TGTGCCAGCAGGGGGGCCCTGGGACAGGTCGGGGAGCAGTACTTC. It encodes CASRGALGQVGEQYF.

The V gene is TRBV19, the J gene TRBJ2-1; the D gene is possibly TRBD1 (5 bases). From germline, CDR1 is LNHDA and CDR2 SQIVND (reference sequence). Trimming removed 4 bases from V and 0 bases from J, with 13 bases in between. This CDR3 is built from 16 residues. The CDR3: CASSKRGELSYNEQFF. CDR3 sequence (DNA): TGTGCCAGTAGTAAAAGGGGTGAACTCTCCTACAATGAGCAGTTCTTC.

This clone was seen only a few times. V is TRBV5-6 and J is TRBJ2-7; D unclear. This CDR3 is built from 14 residues. Germline values: CDR1 SGHDT, CDR2 YYEEEE. V lost 2 bases and J lost 6, with 15 bases in between. The CDR3 is CASSFGSVQAEQYF. The CDR3 DNA is TGTGCCAGCAGCTTTGGTTCGGTTCAGGCCGAGCAGTACTTC.

The chain employs TRBV19 and TRBJ2-7; 7 bases line up with TRBD1. CDR1 is LNHDA and CDR2 is SQIVND in the germline V gene (reference sequence). V lost 8 bases, J lost 5 bases, and 15 bases stayed unmatched. The CDR3 has 15 amino acids. As DNA, the CDR3 is TGTGCCAGTTCGGAATCCGGGACAGTGACCCACGAGCAGTACTTC. Translating it yields CASSESGTVTHEQYF.

V and J are TRBV27 and TRBJ1-1; TRBD1 agrees at 7 bases. Germline CDR1 MNHEY, CDR2 SMNVEV (reference sequence). The CDR3 is 15 amino acids. The ends lost 5 bases at V and 1 base at J; junction bases unmatched: 7. CDR3 coding DNA: TGTGCCAGCAGTCTAAGCCAGGGGGGGAACACTGAAGCTTTCTTT. Its translation: CASSLSQGGNTEAFF.